This T cell receptor (beta chain) was observed in a study of shared clonotypes between healthy human individuals. Terminally differentiated effector memory CD45RA+ cells were left out of the naive CD8 fraction, which was CD45RO-negative and positively selected for CCR7. The germline gives CDR1 SGHAT, CDR2 FQNNGV. The CDR3 contains 13 residues. Deletions cut 3 bases from V and 4 bases from J, with 10 bases between. Turning to this clone: Its target is unknown. The sample contains more than one DNA sequence encoding this CDR3.

Study-level results: Shared across a few donors were around 5% of the naive CD4 clonotypes. At large depth, rarefaction still showed sorted-subset sequencing to be incomplete. Blood was the only sampled material, and tissue repertoires likely differ.

Each replicate PCR on the sorted subsets used 200 ng DNA (around 30,000 T cell genomes). Clones were sequenced by immunoSEQ multiplex PCR, and TCRdb holds only the in-frame ones, with some missing. The repertoire holds roughly 570,000 clones, 95% to 98% seen once, with 0.3% in the top ten. The sequencing sample was made of naive CD8+ T cells sorted from blood. The TCR comes from a man between 25 and 39 years old in good health. V gene TRBV11-2 combines with J gene TRBJ2-7, with D uncertain. CDR3 loop: CASSFGSGYEQYF. The CDR3 bases are TGTGCCAGCAGCTTTGGGTCTGGGTACGAGCAGTACTTC.